This T cell receptor beta chain originates from a study of blood T cell repertoires in COVID-19. Original data processing: Reference gene primer amplification gave nucleated cell count estimates. The table came from immunoSEQ multiplex PCR; TCRdb's copy has only in-frame clones and leaves some out. D and trimming come from the DNA, and the V and J calls and clone size come from that table. Altogether more than 65,000 clones are present, around three quarters being singletons, with the ten largest covering 16%. This clone was observed a few times. Germline assignment: CDR1 SGHKS and CDR2 YYEKEE (reference sequence). Germline trimming cut 2 bases from V and 3 bases from J; bases unmatched to any gene: 13. This CDR3 is built from 17 residues.

This chain connects TRBV5-5 to TRBJ2-7; 8 bases agree with TRBD1. This clonotype was sampled from a man aged 55-75 years with acute or convalescent COVID-19. The specimen sequenced was peripheral blood. The CDR3 region has the DNA TGTGCCAGCAGCTTAGGGGTGAAGCATACAGGGGGCTACGAGCAGTACTTC. This encodes CASSLGVKHTGGYEQYF.